This TCR beta chain was identified in a study of early T cells in non-severe SARS-CoV-2 infection. Each CDR3 protein gets one entry after TCRdb re-called the 5' RACE reads with MiXCR. The sample has roughly 120,000 distinct CDR3 sequences; around 13% are singletons. The sequence was collected from an adult who was a healthcare worker with PCR-confirmed SARS-CoV-2 infection or an uninfected control (not recorded which). The specimen comprised whole blood, sampled at baseline.

CDR3 sequence (DNA): TGTGCCAGCAGCCAAGTCGTTGGAGGGACTGAAGCTTTCTTT. Protein sequence: CASSQVVGGTEAFF. This chain connects TRBV3-1 to TRBJ1-1; the D is unclear. The CDR3 totals 14 residues. Trimming removed 1 base from V and 5 bases from J, with 11 bases in between. CDR1 is LGHDT, CDR2 YNNKEL, per germline (reference sequence).